This section outlines one T cell receptor beta chain sequence together with its context. Antigen: not known. The data were taken from a study of regulatory T cells in long-lasting Graves disease. Whole-study context: Disease was considered persistent Graves' disease after over 5 years of antithyroid drugs (with positive TSH receptor antibodies).

Time point specified: persistent/refractory GD, antithyroid drugs over 5 years with positive TRAb. The TCR library used RNA extracted from PBMCs. From each patient, nine milliliters of peripheral blood was drawn and collected into an EDTA anticoagulant tube. The CDR3 runs 16 residues. Germline-derived CDR1 and CDR2 are SGHNT and YYREEE (reference sequence). The J segment lost 3 bases and the V segment lost 1 base, leaving 6 bases of the junction unmatched. Arm-PCR of CDR3 regions and iRepertoire HTBI primers were used to build TCR beta libraries. TCRdb re-derived calls from the multiplex PCR reads in MiXCR, one entry per CDR3 protein. The data show some 370,000 distinct CDR3 sequences, around 21% seen once. Study-level results: Persistent disease was characterized by preferential usage of TRBV28, TRBJ1-2 and TRBJ2-5. Researchers reported studying only peripheral blood, not thyroid tissue.

The sequence was obtained from a female donor with Graves disease. This sample comprised peripheral blood mononuclear cells (PBMCs), obtained when the disease was refractory, from a patient treated with antithyroid drugs. V and J are TRBV5-4 and TRBJ2-5, with 10 bases that match TRBD2. The CDR3 loop is CASSLKTGLAEETQYF. CDR3 in DNA: TGTGCCAGCAGCTTGAAAACCGGACTAGCGGAAGAGACCCAGTACTTC.